This TCR beta chain derives from a study of shared clonotypes between healthy human individuals. Assay used: immunoSEQ multiplex PCR; TCRdb lists only in-frame clones, some missing. There are roughly 700,000 clones in the sample; about 90% occur only once, and 34% lies in the top ten. As for this clone: Its antigen remains unidentified.

Study-wide results and caveats: Rarefaction revealed incomplete sorted-subset sequencing despite large depth. A reduction in generation probabilities was seen for non-shared clonotypes relative to those shared by all four donors.

The CDR3 sequence is 13 residues long. Germline CDR1 SGHDT, CDR2 YYEEEE. Trimming shortened V by 0 bases and J by 2 bases, and 6 bases separated the two germline ends. The material sequenced was memory CD8+ T cells from PBMCs. Described subset: CD45RO+ cells pooled with CCR7-negative TemRA cells. The sequence was obtained from a man between 18 and 29 years old in good health. Some clones in this sample may be carry-over from other donors' samples. The V call is TRBV5-6, the J call TRBJ2-7; D not resolved. The CDR3 protein is CASSLDITYEQYF. The CDR3 nucleotides are TGTGCCAGCAGCTTGGATATAACCTACGAGCAGTACTTC. The variable domain in full, completed from reference TRBV5-6 and TRBJ2-7, reads DAGVTQSPTHLIKTRGQQVTLRCSPKSGHDTVSWYQQALGQGPQFIFQYYEEEERQRGNFPDRFSGHQFPNYSSELNVNALLLGDSALYLCASSLDITYEQYFGPGTRLTVT.